Below, 30 T cell receptor beta chains from the same sample are listed, as sequenced in a study of blood T cell repertoires in COVID-19. Libraries were prepared by immunoSEQ multiplex PCR; TCRdb keeps only in-frame clonotypes and omits some of them. The sample has hundreds of thousands of clones, roughly 89% seen once. The sample was peripheral blood. Every receptor here comes from a woman between 18 and 29 years old who had recovered from COVID-19.

V is TRBV7-8 and J is TRBJ2-2; D not certain. Trimming pared 4 bases from V and 5 bases from J, leaving 8 bases between. The CDR3 spans 13 residues. In germline, CDR1 is SGHVS, CDR2 FQNEAQ. DNA of the CDR3: TGTGCCAGCAGCTGGCGAGGAACCGGGGAGCTGTTTTTT. Translation: CASSWRGTGELFF.

The V and J genes are TRBV30 and TRBJ2-1; 9 positions match TRBD2. The CDR3 has 14 amino acids. Trimming at V came to 3 bases and at J to 2 bases, leaving 2 bases not matched to a gene. CDR1 and CDR2 (germline): GTSNPN, SVGIG (reference sequence). The CDR3 sequence: CAWRTSGPYNEQFF. The DNA for the CDR3 is TGTGCCTGGAGGACTAGCGGACCCTACAATGAGCAGTTCTTC.

As concerns this clone: One junction end disagrees with the germline gene, perhaps due to a read error. Other DNA sequences in this sample translate to the same CDR3. This chain uses TRBV2 with TRBJ1-1; D ambiguous. From germline, CDR1 is SNHLY and CDR2 FYNNEI. The CDR3 is made up of 14 amino acids. The chain's CDR3 is CASLGVDTNTEAFF. Here the CDR3 DNA reads TGTGCCAGCCTGGGAGTCGACACCAACACTGAGGCTTTCTTT.

The rearrangement uses TRBV10-3 and TRBJ2-5; 8 positions match TRBD1. V dropped 4 bases and J dropped 7; count of bases not matched to a gene: 11. This CDR3 region has 15 residues. Looked up from germline, CDR1 is ENHRY and CDR2 is SYGVKD. The CDR3 DNA reads TGTGCCATCAGTGTGGACAGGGATGTAACCGGGACCCAGTACTTC. Translation gives CAISVDRDVTGTQYF.

The CDR3, as DNA: TGTGCCAGCAGCCACAGACAGAATTCGGGAGAGACCCAGTACTTC. Its protein is CASSHRQNSGETQYF. V and J are TRBV4-2 and TRBJ2-5; D is possibly TRBD1 (5 bases). The CDR3 is made up of 15 amino acids. Germline CDR1 reads LGHNA; CDR2 reads YNFKEQ. Trimming removed 3 bases at V and 4 bases at J, with 15 bases between.

The chain uses TRBV7-8 and TRBJ2-1; 10 nucleotides line up with TRBD2. This CDR3 region has 15 residues. The germline V gene encodes CDR1 SGHVS and CDR2 FQNEAQ. V gave up 5 bases and J gave up 2 bases; unmatched junction bases: 3. The CDR3 DNA reads as TGTGCCAGCAGCCCTAGCGGGAGAGCCTACAATGAGCAGTTCTTC. Protein product: CASSPSGRAYNEQFF.

In this sample, this clone turned up once. The rearrangement joins TRBV6-5 to TRBJ1-6; TRBD1 agrees at 10 bases. The trim removed 6 bases at V and 8 bases at J, leaving 7 bases unmatched. The length of the CDR3 is 15 residues. Germline V gene data show CDR1 as MNHEY and CDR2 as SVGAGI. The CDR3 spells CASRPQGTGDSPLHF. The CDR3, as DNA: TGTGCCAGCAGACCCCAGGGGACAGGGGATTCACCCCTCCACTTT.

The chain employs TRBV4-1 and TRBJ2-7, with D perhaps TRBD2 (5 bases). V was clipped by 3 bases and J by 3 bases, with 15 bases between them. The CDR3 length is 15 residues. Germline V CDR1 and CDR2: MGHRA, YSYEKL. CDR3 DNA: TGCGCCAGCAGCCAGGGAAACAGCGGAAGCTACGAGCAGTACGTC. Protein sequence: CASSQGNSGSYEQYV.

CDR3 loop: CASSYLTSMDEQFF. DNA of the CDR3: TGTGCCAGCAGTTATTTGACTAGTATGGATGAGCAGTTCTTC. J is TRBJ2-1 and V is TRBV6-5; D is possibly TRBD2 (6 bases). The CDR3 is 14 residues long. Trimming left V 3 bases short and J 8 bases short, with 14 bases between. Looked up from germline, CDR1 is MNHEY and CDR2 is SVGAGI.

The CDR3 sequence is CASSVAGTVTSPLHF. The CDR3 nucleotides are TGTGCCAGTAGTGTTGCCGGGACAGTAACTTCACCCCTCCACTTT. The chain carries TRBV19 and TRBJ1-6; 7 bases match TRBD1. The V segment lost 5 bases and the J segment 9 bases; nucleotides outside the gene matches: 10. The CDR3 is made up of 15 amino acids. Looked up from germline, CDR1 is LNHDA and CDR2 is SQIVND (reference sequence).

The V and J genes are TRBV6-1 and TRBJ1-5; D unresolved. Germline assignment: CDR1 MNHNS and CDR2 SASEGT. Between the trimmed V and J ends, which lost 1 base and 6 bases, there was a span of 10 bases. This CDR3 contains 14 residues. The CDR3 DNA reads TGTGCCAGCAGTGAAGGGCAGGTAGGTCAGCCCCAGCATTTT. It yields the protein CASSEGQVGQPQHF.

This chain connects TRBV27 to TRBJ2-5; D is uncertain. This CDR3 region has 15 residues. Germline-derived CDR1 and CDR2 are MNHEY and SMNVEV (reference sequence). With 0 bases removed from V and 5 bases from J, the gap between germline ends came to 13 bases. CDR3 sequence (DNA): TGTGCCAGCAGTTTATCGGTCTCCTTCAGGGAGACCCAGTACTTC. Translated: CASSLSVSFRETQYF.

As for this clone: The junction shows a germline mismatch at one end, possibly a read error. The chain links TRBV11-2 to TRBJ1-1; D remains unclear. From germline, CDR1 is SGHAT and CDR2 FQNNGV. The CDR3 contains 12 residues. This CDR3 reads CASRLGSGRAFF. CDR3 coding DNA: TGTGCCAGCAGATTAGGGTCGGGGAGAGCTTTCTTT.

This chain links TRBV7-2 with TRBJ2-5; 10 bases line up with TRBD2. The V gene's germline CDR1 is SGHTA and CDR2 FQGNSA. Unmatched junction bases numbered 15, after V lost 6 bases and J lost 5 bases. The CDR3 consists of 17 residues. In nucleotides, the CDR3 is TGTGCCAGCAGTAAAAGCGGGAGGGCCTTAACCCGGGAGACCCAGTACTTC. Its translation is CASSKSGRALTRETQYF.

V gene TRBV4-3 combines with J gene TRBJ2-6; TRBD2 agrees at 15 bases. The CDR3 contains 21 residues. The V and J ends lost 4 bases and 2 bases, in that order; junction bases with no gene match: 12. Looked up from germline, CDR1 is LGHNA and CDR2 is YSLEER. The CDR3 region is CASSPGLAGGLSRAGANVLTF. DNA for the CDR3: TGCGCCAGCAGCCCCGGACTAGCGGGAGGGCTGAGCCGCGCTGGGGCCAACGTCCTGACTTTC.

This clone was seen just once. The genes are TRBV5-5 and TRBJ2-1; D is perhaps TRBD2 (5 bases). The CDR3 extends over 12 amino acids. Germline V CDR1 and CDR2: SGHKS, YYEKEE (reference sequence). Trimming took 6 bases from V and 8 from J, leaving 12 bases between them. CDR3 bases: TGTGCCAGCAACTTAGAGGAGGATGAGCAGTTCTTC. Protein product: CASNLEEDEQFF.

The table lists this clone with a count of one. The chain is built from TRBV19 and TRBJ1-5, with 7 bases matching TRBD1. This CDR3 has 17 amino acids. Losses at the gene ends were 6 bases for V and 0 bases for J; bases not matched to a gene: 11. Germline V lookup: CDR1 LNHDA, CDR2 SQIVND (reference sequence). Here the CDR3 reads CASSPFPRGNSNQPQHF. The CDR3 region has the DNA TGTGCCAGTAGCCCCTTCCCCAGGGGGAATAGCAATCAGCCCCAGCATTTT.

The gene calls are TRBV7-8 and TRBJ2-2; maybe TRBD2 (5 bases). Trimming cost V 1 base and J 7 bases, with 10 bases left between them. The CDR3 extends over 14 amino acids. Germline-derived CDR1 and CDR2 are SGHVS and FQNEAQ. DNA of the CDR3: TGTGCCAGCAGCTTAGATTCTAGCATCGGGGAGCTGTTTTTT. This encodes CASSLDSSIGELFF. Full variable domain (remainder filled in from reference TRBV7-8 and TRBJ2-2): GAGVSQSPRYKVAKRGQDVALRCDPISGHVSLFWYQQALGQGPEFLTYFQNEAQLDKSGLPSDRFFAERPEGSVSTLKIQRTQQEDSAVYLCASSLDSSIGELFFGEGSRLTVL.

Remarks on this clone: Other nucleotide sequences in the sample specify the same CDR3. The chain links TRBV9 to TRBJ2-3, with TRBD2 identical over 10 bases. V lost 3 bases to trimming and J lost 0 bases; unmatched junction nucleotides: 4. There are 16 residues in the CDR3. Germline lookup yields CDR1 SGDLS and CDR2 YYNGEE. CDR3 coding DNA: TGTGCCAGCAGCGCGCCGGGACTAGCGAGCACAGATACGCAGTATTTT. Encoded protein: CASSAPGLASTDTQYF.

V is TRBV5-4 and J is TRBJ2-3, with D tentatively TRBD2 (5 bases). This CDR3 has 13 residues. Germline-derived CDR1 and CDR2 are SGHNT and YYREEE (reference sequence). The V and J ends lost 0 bases and 10 bases respectively, with 12 bases between them. The CDR3 nucleotides read TGTGCCAGCAGCTTGGCGGGAAGGGAACCGCAGTATTTT. Translating it yields CASSLAGREPQYF.

This chain links TRBV5-1 with TRBJ2-2, with TRBD2 identical over 10 bases. V shed 2 bases, J shed 6 bases, and the junction held 4 bases outside the gene matches. The germline V gene has CDR1 SGHRS and CDR2 YFSETQ. There are 15 residues in the CDR3. CDR3 nucleotides: TGCGCCAGCAGCTTCGGAGCGGGAGGGGCCGGGGAGCTGTTTTTT. Translated, it gives CASSFGAGGAGELFF.

J is TRBJ1-2 and V is TRBV6-5, with D tentatively TRBD1 (5 bases). V gave up 5 bases and J gave up 7 bases, with 14 bases separating them. This CDR3 has 13 residues. CDR1 MNHEY and CDR2 SVGAGI come from the germline V gene. The CDR3 sequence is CASSRGTISGYTF. As DNA, the CDR3 is TGTGCCAGCAGTCGCGGGACGATCAGTGGCTACACCTTC.

This clone ranks as medium-sized. The gene calls are TRBV2 and TRBJ2-7, with 7 bases fitting TRBD2. V lost 8 bases to trimming and J lost 4 bases; unmatched junction nucleotides: 8. The V gene's germline CDR1 is SNHLY and CDR2 FYNNEI. The CDR3 has 13 residues. This chain's CDR3 is CASFGGTPYEQYV. CDR3 bases: TGTGCCAGCTTCGGGGGGACTCCGTACGAGCAGTACGTC.

The chain combines TRBV27 with TRBJ2-7; 7 bases agree with TRBD1. The junction had 24 bases not matched to a gene; V was cut back by 3 bases and J by 1 base. Germline V CDR1 and CDR2: MNHEY, SMNVEV (reference sequence). This CDR3 is 21 amino acids long. The CDR3 DNA sequence: TGTGCCAGCAGTTTGTACTCGACGACAGGGCAAAATATATTCGCTTCCTACGAGCAGTACGTC. Translating it yields CASSLYSTTGQNIFASYEQYV.

V gene TRBV5-6 combines with J gene TRBJ2-5; D gene uncertain. The CDR3 spans 13 residues. Trimming cost V 4 bases and J 1 base, with 8 bases left between them. The germline CDR1 and CDR2 sequences are SGHDT and YYEEEE. CDR3 nucleotides: TGTGCCAGCAGCAAGCAGGCCCAAGAGACCCAGTACTTC. Its translation is CASSKQAQETQYF.

The chain employs TRBV24-1 and TRBJ1-2; 8 positions agree with TRBD1. V was clipped by 2 bases and J by 6 bases; unmatched bases: 10. This CDR3 is 16 amino acids long. Per the germline V gene, CDR1 is KGHDR and CDR2 is SFDVKD. The CDR3 sequence: CATSDSRRGHVNGYTF. The CDR3 region has the DNA TGTGCCACCAGTGATTCACGCAGGGGGCATGTTAATGGCTACACCTTC.

A single count supports this clone. The chain employs TRBV11-3 and TRBJ1-4; unclear D gene. This CDR3 contains 13 residues. V shed 1 base and J shed 8 bases, with 8 bases lying between them. CDR1 SGHNT and CDR2 YENEEA come from the germline V gene. The CDR3 sequence: CASSLAIGEKLFF. The CDR3 DNA is TGTGCCAGCAGCTTAGCGATCGGGGAAAAACTGTTTTTT.

V usage is TRBV6-2 or TRBV6-3 and J usage is TRBJ1-2; 8 bases align to TRBD1. Trimming cost V 5 bases and J 8 bases; bases outside gene matches: 10. Germline V gene data show CDR1 as MNHEY and CDR2 as SVGEGT. CDR3 size: 14 residues. CDR3 sequence (DNA): TGTGCCAGCAGTGGGCAGGGGGCGTCGGGCGGCTACACCTTC. Its protein is CASSGQGASGGYTF.

This clone came up once. The V call is TRBV30, the J call TRBJ1-2; no clear D. The length of the CDR3 is 15 residues. Germline values: CDR1 GTSNPN, CDR2 SVGIG (reference sequence). The germline V and J ends were trimmed by 4 bases and 5 bases, with 20 bases remaining between them. The CDR3 bases are TGTGCCTGGACTCCCCCGGCGAGGTTTCGGTATGGCTACACCTTC. As protein: CAWTPPARFRYGYTF.

This clone turned up a few times. This chain joins TRBV5-6 and TRBJ2-2; D not certain. The CDR3 is made up of 12 amino acids. The germline V and J ends were trimmed by 2 bases and 4 bases, with 3 bases remaining between them. CDR1 is SGHDT, CDR2 YYEEEE, per germline. Written as DNA, the CDR3 is TGTGCCAGCAGCTTCGGCACCGGGGAGCTGTTTTTT. Amino acid sequence: CASSFGTGELFF.